This is a list of T cell receptor beta chains from one sample in a study of human T cells and chemical hapten exposure. TCRdb independently ran MiXCR on the RACE reads; one entry per CDR3 protein. The sample lists 79,000 or so distinct CDR3 sequences; approximately 32% were seen once. The sequencing here drew on whole blood, taken in connection with sensitization to the hapten diphenylcyclopropenone (DPC). The source is a middle-aged man with alopecia areata. Some clones in this sample may be carry-over from other donors' samples. CDR3s include the opening cysteine and the closing phenylalanine or tryptophan. The D gene is left open where the match is weak. Size values are once, few and many counts, or a class for expanded clones, and some rows have none.

V	J	D	size	CDR3	DNA
TRBV20-1	TRBJ1-5	.	.	CSAIEPRGGSNQPQHF	TGCAGTGCTATCGAACCCAGGGGAGGGAGCAATCAGCCCCAGCATTTT
TRBV12-3/TRBV12-4	TRBJ1-5	TRBD1	few	CASSLWVFGQGGNQPQHF	TGTGCCAGCAGCCTGTGGGTCTTTGGACAGGGAGGCAATCAGCCCCAGCATTTT
TRBV6-5	TRBJ2-1	.	.	CASSYSKRQGFMNEQFF	TGTGCCAGCAGTTACTCCAAACGCCAGGGGTTCATGAATGAGCAGTTCTTC
TRBV11-2	TRBJ1-6	.	few	CASSFSPGNNSPLHF	TGTGCCAGCAGCTTTTCCCCGGGAAATAATTCACCCCTCCACTTT
TRBV6-1	TRBJ1-1	.	few	CASSVTAEGTEAFF	TGTGCCAGCAGTGTAACCGCTGAAGGCACTGAAGCTTTCTTT
TRBV7-2	TRBJ1-1	.	.	CASSPTSGPPPEAFF	TGTGCCAGCAGCCCCACGAGTGGGCCTCCCCCTGAAGCTTTCTTT
TRBV5-6	TRBJ2-5	TRBD2	.	CASSWGLAGVETQYF	TGTGCCAGCAGCTGGGGACTAGCGGGAGTTGAGACCCAGTACTTC
TRBV29-1	TRBJ2-3	.	.	CSVAPTADTQYF	TGCAGCGTTGCGCCGACTGCAGATACGCAGTATTTT
TRBV5-1	TRBJ2-1	TRBD1	once	CASSQQTGGIYNEQFF	TGCGCCAGCAGCCAGCAGACAGGGGGTATCTACAATGAGCAGTTCTTC
TRBV5-1	TRBJ2-7	.	.	CASSSGGSTYYEQYF	TGCGCCAGCAGCTCCGGAGGGTCGACGTACTACGAGCAGTACTTC
TRBV19	TRBJ2-3	TRBD2	.	CASSSGGTDTQYF	TGTGCCAGCTCTAGCGGAGGCACAGATACGCAGTATTTT